These T cell receptor beta chains were read from a single sample in a study of shared clonotypes between healthy human individuals. Libraries were prepared by immunoSEQ multiplex PCR; TCRdb keeps only in-frame clonotypes and omits some of them. The sample lists millions of clones; roughly 91% were seen once. Sample: naive CD8+ T cells from PBMCs. These receptors were taken from a man younger than 30 in good health. Some clones in this sample may be carry-over from other donors' samples. CDR3s include the opening cysteine and the closing phenylalanine or tryptophan. D genes are given only for firm matches. A clone size is listed for some rows: how often the clone was seen (once, few, many), or a class if it is expanded.

>15|TRBJ2-7|TRBV4-3|.|.
TGCGCCAGCAGCCAAGGAACGTATCCAGGCTACGAGCAGTACTTC
CASSQGTYPGYEQYF
>13|TRBJ2-2|TRBV7-9|.|.
TGTGCCAGCAGCCCCTCGGCGATCGGGGAGCTGTTTTTT
CASSPSAIGELFF
>12|TRBJ2-7|TRBV27|.|.
TGTGCCCCCCAGGGGGGGGCCCACGAGCAGTACTTC
CAPQGGAHEQYF
>16|TRBJ1-2|TRBV28|TRBD1|.
TGTGCCAGCAGTGGGACAGACAGCCCGGAATTCGGTGGCTACACCTTC
CASSGTDSPEFGGYTF
>11|TRBJ2-1|TRBV2|.|.
TGTGCCAGCAGTAAAAGCGGTGAGCAGTTCTTC
CASSKSGEQFF
>15|TRBJ2-5|TRBV5-1|.|.
TGCGCCAGCAGCTTGGTTTTCTATCCTCAAGAGACCCAGTACTTC
CASSLVFYPQETQYF
>16|TRBJ2-7|TRBV10-2|TRBD2|.
TGCGCCAGCAGTGAGCGGCTAGCGGGAGCGAACTACGAGCAGTACTTC
CASSERLAGANYEQYF
>13|TRBJ2-7|TRBV29-1|.|.
TGCAGCGTTGAAACCGGGACCCCCTACGAGCAGTACTTC
CSVETGTPYEQYF
>15|TRBJ2-1|TRBV13|TRBD2|.
TGTGCCAGCAGCCAAGGACTAGCGGCGCCCTCTGGGGCGTTCTTC
CASSQGLAAPSGAFF
>14|TRBJ2-7|TRBV6-5|.|.
TGTGCCAGCAGGCCCTACGGGACATACTACGAGCAGTACTTC
CASRPYGTYYEQYF
>20|TRBJ2-2|TRBV4-3|.|once
TGCGCCAGCAGCGACTCCCCCATTGGGAGGAGGTACGCGAACACCGGGGAGCTGTTTTTT
CASSDSPIGRRYANTGELFF
>15|TRBJ2-5|TRBV7-9|.|once
TGTGCCAGCAGCTCTCAAAGCTGGGGCCAAGAGACCCAGTACTTC
CASSSQSWGQETQYF
>15|TRBJ1-4|TRBV28|.|.
TGTGCCAGCAGTTCCCCCTCCGAGGGTGGTGAAAAACTGTTTTTT
CASSSPSEGGEKLFF
>14|TRBJ2-7|TRBV27|.|once
TGTGCCAGCAGTTTGGAGCCGGCATCCTACGAGCAGTACTTC
CASSLEPASYEQYF
>14|TRBJ1-1|TRBV5-4|.|.
TGTGCCAGCAGCTCCCGCGGGAGGTTTCCTGAAGCTTTCTTT
CASSSRGRFPEAFF
>14|TRBJ2-2|TRBV18|.|.
TGTGCCAGCTCACCAACAGGATACACCGGGGAGCTGTTTTTT
CASSPTGYTGELFF
>16|TRBJ2-2|TRBV11-2|TRBD1|.
TGTGCCAGCAGCTTCCTGACAGGGGCGAACACCGGGGAGCTGTTTTTT
CASSFLTGANTGELFF
>15|TRBJ1-1|TRBV27|.|.
TGTGCCAGCGCACTCGTTCCCCTCGGGGGCACTGAAGCTTTCTTT
CASALVPLGGTEAFF